This TCR beta chain came from a study of regulatory T cells in long-lasting Graves disease. Assembly of TCR beta libraries relied on iRepertoire HTBI primers together with Arm-PCR of CDR3 regions. TCRdb itself ran the multiplex PCR reads through MiXCR, one entry per CDR3 protein. The data hold 400,000 to 500,000 distinct CDR3 sequences, with about 15% observed a single time. V lost 4 bases and J lost 4, with 11 bases in between. The CDR3 is 13 residues long. Germline V lookup: CDR1 SGHRS, CDR2 YFSETQ. Time point given: newly diagnosed GD, antithyroid drugs for less than 3 months. Generation of the TCR library employed RNA extracted from PBMCs. General study points: TCR diversity in persistent Graves' patients was below that of newly diagnosed ones.

This clonotype was detected ten times or more. Its antigen is unidentified. These same data were also listed under a study on T cells in Graves' hyperthyroidism and ophthalmopathy. That study adds: Patients aged 18 to 65 had newly diagnosed hyperthyroidism of under 2 months' duration. Carried out on the TCR CDR3, a first-round RT-PCR used the HTBI primer set.

The specimen was peripheral blood mononuclear cells (PBMCs), collected at new diagnosis, from a patient treated with antithyroid drugs. The origin of this receptor is a woman in her forties or fifties with Graves disease. The genes are TRBV5-1 and TRBJ2-5, with D possibly TRBD1 on 5 matching bases. The CDR3 region has the DNA TGCGCCAGCAGCAGGGGAAGACGAGAGACCCAGTACTTC. Its protein is CASSRGRRETQYF. Looking up the rest from reference TRBV5-1 and TRBJ2-5 gives the full variable domain: KAGVTQTPRYLIKTRGQQVTLSCSPISGHRSVSWYQQTPGQGLQFLFEYFSETQRNKGNFPGRFSGRQFSNSRSEMNVSTLELGDSALYLCASSRGRRETQYFGPGTRLLVL.